Here is one T cell receptor (beta chain) with its context. This record comes from a study of T cell changes during pregnancy in multiple sclerosis. The CDR3 sequence is 15 residues long. Per germline, CDR1 SGHVS and CDR2 FQNEAQ. V shed 0 bases and J shed 6 bases, with 15 bases lying between them. Clones were sequenced by immunoSEQ multiplex PCR, and TCRdb holds only the in-frame ones, with some missing. The table shows 65,000 to 80,000 clones, with about nine tenths occurring only once. The TCR was taken from a female donor with multiple sclerosis, enrolled in a pregnancy study. Specimen: peripheral blood, collected in the third trimester of pregnancy. This chain connects TRBV7-8 to TRBJ2-7; D possibly corresponds to TRBD1 (6 bases). The CDR3 is CASSLAIPGVSEQYF. CDR3 coding DNA: TGTGCCAGCAGCTTAGCGATCCCAGGGGTCAGCGAGCAGTACTTC.